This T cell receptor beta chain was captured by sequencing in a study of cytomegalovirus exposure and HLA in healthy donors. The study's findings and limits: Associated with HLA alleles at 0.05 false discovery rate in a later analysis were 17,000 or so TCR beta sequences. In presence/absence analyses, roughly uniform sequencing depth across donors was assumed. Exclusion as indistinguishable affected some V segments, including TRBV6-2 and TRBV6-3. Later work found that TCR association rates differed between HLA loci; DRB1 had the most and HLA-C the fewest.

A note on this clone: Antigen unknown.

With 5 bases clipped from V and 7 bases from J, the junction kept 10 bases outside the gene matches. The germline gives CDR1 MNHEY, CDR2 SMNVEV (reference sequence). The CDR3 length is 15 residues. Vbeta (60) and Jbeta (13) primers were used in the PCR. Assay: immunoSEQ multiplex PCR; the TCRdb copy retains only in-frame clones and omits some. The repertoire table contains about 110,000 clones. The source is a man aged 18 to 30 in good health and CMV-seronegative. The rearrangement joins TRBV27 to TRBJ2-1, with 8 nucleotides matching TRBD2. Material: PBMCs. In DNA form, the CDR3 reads TGTGCCAGCAGTACGGGACTAGGTAAGGGGAATGAGCAGTTCTTC. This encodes CASSTGLGKGNEQFF.